This is a list of T cell receptor beta chains from one sample in a study of blood T cell repertoires in COVID-19. Repertoires were generated with immunoSEQ multiplex PCR, while TCRdb's copy carries only in-frame clones and drops some. This table has about 100,000 clones, around 93% appearing once. Sequenced input: peripheral blood. The receptors here all came from a man aged 45-65 years with acute or convalescent COVID-19. The CDR3 runs from the conserved cysteine through the conserved F or W. D genes are given only for firm matches. Part of the rows lack a size; the others show once, few, many or a class for expanded clones.

D gene	clone size	V gene	J gene	CDR3 DNA	CDR3 protein
-	once	TRBV15	TRBJ2-2	TGTGCCACCAGGTCGGGGTGGCAGATGAACACCGGGGAGCTGTTTTTT	CATRSGWQMNTGELFF
-	-	TRBV7-8	TRBJ1-5	TGTGCCAGCAGCTTGAGGCTGGGTCAGCCCCAGCATTTT	CASSLRLGQPQHF
-	-	TRBV4-1	TRBJ1-6	TGCGCCAGCAGCCAAGTTTGGGGGGAAGAGTCACCCCTCCACTTT	CASSQVWGEESPLHF
TRBD1	-	TRBV5-1	TRBJ1-6	TGCGCCAGCAGCTCTCGGACAGGGACCGGTTTTAATTCACCCCTCCACTTT	CASSSRTGTGFNSPLHF
-	-	TRBV30	TRBJ2-2	TGTGCCTGGGGTCTTCCTAGCGACGACACCGGGGAGCTGTTTTTT	CAWGLPSDDTGELFF
TRBD1	-	TRBV5-6	TRBJ2-5	TGTGCCAGCAGCTTGGGGGGGACAGGTCGAGAGACCCAGTACTTC	CASSLGGTGRETQYF
TRBD2	-	TRBV24-1	TRBJ2-2	TGTGCCACCAGTGCGACTAGCGGGGGGGTGAAAAACACCGGGGAGCTGTTTTTT	CATSATSGGVKNTGELFF
-	-	TRBV5-1	TRBJ2-3	TGCGCCAGCAGCTTGGACAGGGCAACGCAGTATTTT	CASSLDRATQYF
-	-	TRBV30	TRBJ1-1	TGTGCCTGGATAGTGGCGGGTTATGGGAACACTGAAGCTTTCTTT	CAWIVAGYGNTEAFF
TRBD1	-	TRBV6-2/TRBV6-3	TRBJ1-1	TGTGCCAGCAGTTCCGGGACAGGGGGCCTCGAAGCTTTCTTT	CASSSGTGGLEAFF
-	few	TRBV21-1	TRBJ2-2	TGTGCCAGCAGGAGACAGGGTGGGACCGGGGAGCTGTTTTTT	CASRRQGGTGELFF
-	-	TRBV6-6	TRBJ2-7	TGTGCCAGCAGGCACACTGGTGGGGGGAAGTACGAGCAGTACTTC	CASRHTGGGKYEQYF
-	once	TRBV25-1	TRBJ2-7	TGTGCCAGCAGTGGGGGTTGGGGCCACGAGCAGTACTTC	CASSGGWGHEQYF
TRBD1	-	TRBV28	TRBJ1-1	TGTGCCAGCAGACCAGGGGGCATGAACACTGAAGCTTTCTTT	CASRPGGMNTEAFF
-	-	TRBV29-1	TRBJ1-1	TGCAGCGTTGAGAAGGGTCGGGGCACTGAAGCTTTCTTT	CSVEKGRGTEAFF
-	-	TRBV3-1/TRBV3-2	TRBJ2-5	TGTGCCAGCAGCCAAGCCGCGGGGACCTTAATACAAGAGACCCAGTACTTC	CASSQAAGTLIQETQYF
-	-	TRBV11-2	TRBJ1-1	TGTGCCAGCAGCTTAGATCAGGCGCGAACTGAAGCTTTCTTT	CASSLDQARTEAFF
TRBD2	-	TRBV28	TRBJ2-5	TGTGCCAGCAGCGTAACACTAGCGGGGGCGGAGACCCAGTACTTC	CASSVTLAGAETQYF
-	-	TRBV27	TRBJ1-2	TGTGCCAGCAGTTTTGGGGGGGCGCCGAGGGGCTACACCTTC	CASSFGGAPRGYTF
TRBD2	-	TRBV9	TRBJ2-7	TGTGCCAGCAGCGGGACTAGTACCGAGCAGTACTTC	CASSGTSTEQYF
-	-	TRBV19	TRBJ2-7	TGTGCCAGTAGTATTCGGGGAAGCGAGCAGTACTTC	CASSIRGSEQYF
TRBD1	-	TRBV11-3	TRBJ1-6	TGTGCCAGCAGCCAAGATGGGACAGTTAATTCACCCCTCCACTTT	CASSQDGTVNSPLHF
-	-	TRBV29-1	TRBJ1-3	TGCAGCGTTGAAACCGATAGGGGAAGCACCATATATTTT	CSVETDRGSTIYF
-	-	TRBV4-3	TRBJ2-7	TGCGCCAGCAGCCAAGATCGATATCGGCAGGCCCCCCACGAGCAGTACTTC	CASSQDRYRQAPHEQYF
-	-	TRBV28	TRBJ2-3	TGTGCCAGCAGTTTCAGGGCAAATACGCAGTATTTT	CASSFRANTQYF